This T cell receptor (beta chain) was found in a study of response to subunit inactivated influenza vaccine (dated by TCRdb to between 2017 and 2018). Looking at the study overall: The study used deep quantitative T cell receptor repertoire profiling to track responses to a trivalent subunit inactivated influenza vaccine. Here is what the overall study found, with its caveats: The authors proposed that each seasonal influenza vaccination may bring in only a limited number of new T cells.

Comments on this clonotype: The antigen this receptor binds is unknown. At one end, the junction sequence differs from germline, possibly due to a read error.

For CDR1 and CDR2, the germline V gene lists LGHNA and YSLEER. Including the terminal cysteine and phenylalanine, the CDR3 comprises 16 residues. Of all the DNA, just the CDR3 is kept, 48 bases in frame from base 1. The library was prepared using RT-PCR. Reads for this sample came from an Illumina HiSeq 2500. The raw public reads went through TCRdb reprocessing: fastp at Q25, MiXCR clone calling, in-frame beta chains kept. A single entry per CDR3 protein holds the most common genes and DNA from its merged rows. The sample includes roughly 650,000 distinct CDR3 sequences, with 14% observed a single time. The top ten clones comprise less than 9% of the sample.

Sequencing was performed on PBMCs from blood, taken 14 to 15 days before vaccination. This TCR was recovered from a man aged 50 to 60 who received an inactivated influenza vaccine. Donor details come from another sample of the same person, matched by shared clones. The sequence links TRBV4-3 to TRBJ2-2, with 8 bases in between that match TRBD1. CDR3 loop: CASSQDSGQGIGELSF. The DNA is TGCGCCAGCAGCCAAGACAGCGGACAGGGCATCGGGGAGCTGTCTTTT.